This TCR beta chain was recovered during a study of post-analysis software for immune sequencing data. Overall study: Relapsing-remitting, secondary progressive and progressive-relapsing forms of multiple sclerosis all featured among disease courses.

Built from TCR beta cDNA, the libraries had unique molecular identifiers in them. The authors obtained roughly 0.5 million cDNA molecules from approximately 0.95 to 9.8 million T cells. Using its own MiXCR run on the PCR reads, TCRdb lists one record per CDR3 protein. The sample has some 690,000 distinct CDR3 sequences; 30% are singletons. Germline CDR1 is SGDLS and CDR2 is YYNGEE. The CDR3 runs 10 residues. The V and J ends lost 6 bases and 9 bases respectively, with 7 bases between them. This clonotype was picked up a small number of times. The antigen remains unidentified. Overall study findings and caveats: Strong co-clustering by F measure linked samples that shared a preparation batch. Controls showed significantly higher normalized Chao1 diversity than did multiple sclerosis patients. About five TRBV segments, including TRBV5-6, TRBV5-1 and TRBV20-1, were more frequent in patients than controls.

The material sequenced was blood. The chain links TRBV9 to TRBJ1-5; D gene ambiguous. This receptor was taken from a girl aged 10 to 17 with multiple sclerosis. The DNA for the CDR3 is TGTGCCAGCACGCCCAGGCCCCAGCATTTT. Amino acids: CASTPRPQHF.